This entry describes one T cell receptor (beta chain). These data are taken from a study of T cell responses to AZD1222 COVID-19 vaccine. The V segment lost 4 bases and the J segment 13 bases; nucleotides outside the gene matches: 9. Germline V lookup: CDR1 SGHTA, CDR2 FQGNSA. The CDR3 extends over 13 amino acids. Generated by immunoSEQ multiplex PCR, the TCRdb table keeps only in-frame clones and is missing some. The profile shows some 140,000 clones, roughly 87% of them singletons. The J gene is TRBJ2-5, the V gene TRBV7-2; 10 nucleotides agree with TRBD2. The source material was peripheral blood, sampled 28 days after the second AZD1222 dose. This receptor was taken from an adult who received the AZD1222 COVID-19 vaccine. The CDR3 spells CASSSTFSGGWYF. The DNA of the CDR3 is TGTGCCAGCAGCTCCACATTTAGCGGGGGGTGGTACTTC.